This entry lists 4 T cell receptor beta chains sequenced from one sample in a study of T cell responses to AZD1222 COVID-19 vaccine (dated by TCRdb to about 2021). The meaning of the sample's time point label: sample from adult after SARS-CoV-2 infection, after symptom onset. Libraries were built with the immunoSEQ multiplex PCR assay. This is the immuneACCESS table as TCRdb keeps it, with only in-frame sequences that have V and J called. A part of the clones is gone; compared with another copy, unresolved V genes explain less than half, and the rest is unexplained. The sample table contains about 140,000 clones; only one count was recorded for 85% to 95% of them. The top ten constitute 12% of the sample. This sample comprised peripheral blood, obtained after recovery from COVID-19. These receptors were obtained from an adult who had recovered from COVID-19.

This sequence joins TRBV24-1 and TRBJ2-3, with a tentative D call TRBD1 (6 bases). Looked up from germline, CDR1 is KGHDR and CDR2 is SFDVKD. The CDR3 contains 15 residues. V was pared by 2 bases and J by 0 bases, with 8 bases between. The CDR3 spells CATSDWTVSTDTQYF. Written as DNA, the CDR3 is TGTGCCACCAGTGATTGGACAGTTAGCACAGATACGCAGTATTTT.

The rearrangement links TRBV19 to TRBJ2-5, with TRBD1 as a possible D gene (6 bases). The length of the CDR3 is 14 residues. Trimming stripped 2 bases from V and 6 bases from J, with 13 bases between. CDR1 LNHDA and CDR2 SQIVND come from the germline V gene (reference sequence). The CDR3 sequence: CASSISGDGKTQYF. The CDR3, as DNA: TGTGCCAGTAGTATATCAGGGGATGGGAAGACCCAGTACTTC.

J is TRBJ1-1 and V is TRBV7-3; D might be TRBD1 (5 bases). The V and J ends lost 5 bases and 1 base respectively, with 11 bases between them. The germline V gene has CDR1 SGHTA and CDR2 FQGTGA. This CDR3 comprises 14 residues. CDR3 sequence (DNA): TGTGCCAGCAGCCAGGGACCGGCGAACACTGAAGCTTTCTTT. Residues: CASSQGPANTEAFF.

This sequence joins TRBV25-1 and TRBJ2-5; 9 bases line up with TRBD1. The CDR3 runs to 17 residues. Germline V lookup: CDR1 MGHDK, CDR2 SYGVNS. Germline trimming cut 3 bases from V and 7 bases from J; bases unmatched to any gene: 15. The DNA for the CDR3 is TGTGCCAGCAGTGAGGGGACAGGGTTCCCACGGATGCGGACCCAGTACTTC. Amino acids: CASSEGTGFPRMRTQYF.